Below, one T cell receptor (beta chain) is given with its context. Use of 60 Vbeta and 13 Jbeta primers characterized the PCR. Only in-frame clones appear in the TCRdb table, and some are missing; sequencing was by immunoSEQ multiplex PCR. The sample yields 150,000 or so clones, around 84% seen once. The data belong to a study of cytomegalovirus exposure and HLA in healthy donors. The receptor was isolated from a man in his fifties or sixties in good health and CMV-seronegative. Sequencing was performed on PBMCs.

CDR3 coding DNA: TGTGCCAGCAGCTCACCGAGCGGGGAGACCCAGTACTTC. Translated: CASSSPSGETQYF. This rearrangement joins TRBV9 to TRBJ2-5; possibly TRBD2 for D (6 bases). The CDR3 totals 13 residues. CDR1 is SGDLS, CDR2 YYNGEE, per germline. Trimming stripped 4 bases from V and 5 bases from J, with 12 bases between.